This passage covers 10 T cell receptor beta chains from one sample sequenced in a study of OX40 agonist ivuxolimab in advanced cancers. Clones were read by immunoSEQ multiplex PCR, and TCRdb kept only the in-frame ones, dropping some. The sample lists 60,000 to 75,000 clones, around 87% occurring once. The input for sequencing was CD4+ or CD8+ T cells sorted from blood, taken in a trial of the OX40 agonist ivuxolimab. The receptors were sampled from an adult with an advanced solid tumor such as melanoma, head and neck, liver or kidney cancer.

The V gene is TRBV4-3, the J gene TRBJ1-2; D possibly corresponds to TRBD1 (6 bases). The germline V gene encodes CDR1 LGHNA and CDR2 YSLEER. The CDR3 contains 17 residues. The germline V and J ends were trimmed by 0 bases and 4 bases, with 18 bases remaining between them. The CDR3 sequence is CASSQEDRGALGYGYTF. The CDR3 DNA follows: TGCGCCAGCAGCCAAGAAGATCGGGGGGCTCTGGGCTATGGCTACACCTTC.

The rearrangement links TRBV19 to TRBJ2-5; TRBD2 matches at 16 bases. Germline V CDR1 and CDR2: LNHDA, SQIVND (reference sequence). The CDR3 has 18 amino acids. The V gene end was trimmed by 5 bases and the J gene end by 5 bases; junction bases not matched to a gene: 11. CDR3 nucleotide sequence: TGTGCCAGTAGTCGATTCCCGGGACTAGCGGGGGGGCAGGAGACCCAGTACTTC. Amino acid sequence: CASSRFPGLAGGQETQYF.

V is TRBV2 and J is TRBJ1-5; D uncertain. CDR3 length: 14 residues. V was cut by 5 bases and J by 5 bases, with 13 bases left in between. Germline V gene sequence: CDR1 SNHLY, CDR2 FYNNEI. The CDR3: CASSPLSSDQPQHF. In nucleotides, the CDR3 is TGTGCCAGCAGTCCTCTTTCGTCTGATCAGCCCCAGCATTTT.

This clone was recorded once. The germline gene is not matched at one end of the junction; a read error may be the cause. V and J are TRBV7-9 and TRBJ2-1; maybe TRBD1 (6 bases). Germline lookup yields CDR1 SEHNR and CDR2 FQNEAQ (reference sequence). The CDR3 is 14 amino acids. CDR3 amino acids: CASGFTGTNNEQFF. The DNA of the CDR3 is TGTGCCAGCGGCTTCACAGGGACGAACAATGAGCAGTTCTTC.

The chain links TRBV4-2 to TRBJ1-5; 7 bases match TRBD1. The germline V gene has CDR1 LGHNA and CDR2 YNFKEQ. There are 17 residues in the CDR3. J was trimmed by 8 bases and V by 4 bases; bases with no gene match: 17. The CDR3 coding sequence is TGTGCCAGCAGCCCGCTCGTAAACAGGGGATTAGGGAAGCCCCAGCATTTT. It encodes CASSPLVNRGLGKPQHF.

The rearrangement links TRBV7-2 to TRBJ2-1, with 10 nucleotides matching TRBD2. The CDR3 has 15 amino acids. Germline V lookup: CDR1 SGHTA, CDR2 FQGNSA. Trimming took 6 bases from V and 5 from J; bases not matched to a gene: 7. The CDR3: CASSAGLAAHNEQFF. As DNA, the CDR3 is TGTGCCAGCAGTGCCGGACTAGCGGCCCACAATGAGCAGTTCTTC.

The chain has TRBV11-1 and TRBJ1-5; no clear D. Germline V CDR1 and CDR2: SGHAT, FQDESV (reference sequence). This CDR3 has 13 residues. V shed 3 bases and J shed 6 bases, with 9 bases lying between them. CDR3 DNA: TGTGCCAGCAGCTTTCAGGAGGGTCAGCCCCAGCATTTT. Protein sequence: CASSFQEGQPQHF.

The genes are TRBV10-3 and TRBJ2-2, with 8 bases that match TRBD1. V lost 6 bases, J lost 3 bases, and 3 bases stayed unmatched. Looked up from germline, CDR1 is ENHRY and CDR2 is SYGVKD. The CDR3 covers 14 residues. The CDR3 sequence is CAIRGTGDTGELFF. DNA for the CDR3: TGTGCCATCAGGGGGACAGGAGACACCGGGGAGCTGTTTTTT.

The chain employs TRBV5-6 and TRBJ2-5, with D possibly being TRBD1 (5 bases). CDR1 is SGHDT and CDR2 is YYEEEE in the germline V gene. V lost 4 bases to trimming and J lost 4 bases, with 8 bases between them. The CDR3 is 12 amino acids. The CDR3 DNA sequence: TGTGCCAGCAGCACCAGGGCAGAGACCCAGTACTTC. It is translated as CASSTRAETQYF.

The J gene is TRBJ2-7, the V gene TRBV6-5, with 7 nucleotides matching TRBD1. This CDR3 is built from 14 residues. The ends lost 5 bases at V and 6 bases at J; junction bases unmatched: 10. Germline CDR1 and CDR2: MNHEY and SVGAGI. DNA of the CDR3: TGTGCCAGCAGTGAAATCCGGGACAGCTCCGAGCAGTACTTC. This translates into CASSEIRDSSEQYF.